These T cell receptor beta chains were read from a single sample in a study of cytomegalovirus exposure and HLA in healthy donors. Profiled with immunoSEQ multiplex PCR; TCRdb holds only in-frame clones, not every one. The top ten clones hold around 7.7% of a sample with roughly 120,000 clones, around three quarters of them seen once. The specimen was PBMCs. These receptors came from a woman aged 45-65 years in good health and CMV-seropositive. CDR3s include the opening cysteine and the closing phenylalanine or tryptophan. A D gene is named only where the DNA matches it firmly. Clone sizes are given selectively: once, few, many, or a class where the clone is expanded.

J | D | V | size | DNA | CDR3
TRBJ2-7 | TRBD1 | TRBV6-6 | . | TGTGCCAGCAGTTACGTTTCCGGGACAGCTTCCTACGAGCAGTACTTC | CASSYVSGTASYEQYF
TRBJ1-2 | . | TRBV2 | once | TGTGCCAGCAGTGAATTCAGGGTGGGCTATGGCTACACCTTC | CASSEFRVGYGYTF
TRBJ2-1 | . | TRBV7-2 | once | TGTGCCAGCAGCTTAGGCACTAGTGCCTACAATGAGCAGTTCTTC | CASSLGTSAYNEQFF
TRBJ2-3 | . | TRBV19 | . | TGTGCCAGTAGTATCGGGGCAGGGGCAGATACGCAGTATTTT | CASSIGAGADTQYF
TRBJ2-7 | . | TRBV28 | . | TGTGCCAGCAGATCTCAGGTTCGGGAGCAGTACTTC | CASRSQVREQYF
TRBJ2-1 | . | TRBV4-1 | . | TGCGCCAGCAGCCAAGATGGAAGGGGTACCTACAATGAGCAGTTCTTC | CASSQDGRGTYNEQFF
TRBJ1-4 | . | TRBV15 | . | TGTGCCACCAGCAGGGGCTTTATCTCAACTAATGAAAAACTGTTTTTT | CATSRGFISTNEKLFF
TRBJ2-3 | . | TRBV9 | few | TGTGCCAGCAGCGTAGGGAACAGGGAGACAGATACGCAGTATTTT | CASSVGNRETDTQYF
TRBJ2-7 | TRBD1 | TRBV7-9 | once | TGTGCCAGCAGCCCCAGGACAGGGCACTACGAGCAGTACTTC | CASSPRTGHYEQYF
TRBJ2-3 | . | TRBV2 | few | TGTGCCAGCAGTCCTCGAGGAGGGGGGGCGACAGATACGCAGTATTTT | CASSPRGGGATDTQYF
TRBJ2-6 | TRBD1 | TRBV11-3 | few | TGTGCCAGCAGCGGGGATCTGGACAGGGAACAAGGTGGGGCCAACGTCCTGACTTTC | CASSGDLDREQGGANVLTF
TRBJ1-6 | TRBD1 | TRBV5-1 | . | TGCGCCAGCAGCCCGAGGCCGGACAGGGATTCACCCCTCCACTTT | CASSPRPDRDSPLHF
TRBJ1-2 | . | TRBV14 | few | TGTGCCAGCAGCCAAGCCAGGGTAGGCGGCTACACCTTC | CASSQARVGGYTF
TRBJ2-5 | TRBD2 | TRBV5-1 | . | TGCGCCAGCAGCAGCGGGACTGCCGACACCCAAGAGACCCAGTACTTC | CASSSGTADTQETQYF
TRBJ2-1 | TRBD1 | TRBV19 | few | TGTGCCAGTAGCAGGCCGGGACAGGGGGCGGGGGAGCAGTTCTTC | CASSRPGQGAGEQFF
TRBJ2-1 | TRBD2 | TRBV4-2 | once | TGTGCCAGCAGCCAGACGCGGGGGGTCCTTCACAATGAGCAGTTCTTC | CASSQTRGVLHNEQFF
TRBJ2-4 | . | TRBV25-1 | . | TGTGCCAGCAGTAGAAGCGGTAAGAACATTCAGTACTTC | CASSRSGKNIQYF
TRBJ2-2 | . | TRBV7-2 | . | TGTGCCAGCAGCATGGCCCCCACGAACACCGGGGAGCTGTTTTTT | CASSMAPTNTGELFF
TRBJ2-2 | . | TRBV19 | . | TGTGCCAGTAGTATGTCAGGGACTAACACCGGGGAGCTGTTTTTT | CASSMSGTNTGELFF
TRBJ2-7 | TRBD1 | TRBV18 | . | TGTGCCAGCTCACTAACCTTGACAGGGCTTGACGAGCAGTACTTC | CASSLTLTGLDEQYF
TRBJ2-5 | TRBD1 | TRBV7-3 | . | TGTGCCAGCAGCCGGACAGGGTTTGAGACCCAGTACTTC | CASSRTGFETQYF
TRBJ1-6 | . | TRBV7-2 | . | TGTGCCAGCAGCGCAGGGTATAATTCACCCCTCCACTTT | CASSAGYNSPLHF
TRBJ2-7 | TRBD1 | TRBV7-2 | . | TGTGCCAGCAGGGACGTGAGACAGGGGGGGAACTACGAGCAGTACTTC | CASRDVRQGGNYEQYF
TRBJ1-1 | TRBD1 | TRBV13 | . | TGTGCCAGCAGCCCCCGGACAGGGAACCCTCAAGCTTTCTTT | CASSPRTGNPQAFF
TRBJ2-5 | . | TRBV7-8 | . | TGTGCCAGCAGCTGGAGGGGGGGCGGCGAGACCCAGTACTTC | CASSWRGGGETQYF
TRBJ2-1 | TRBD2 | TRBV29-1 | . | TGCAGCGCTCCGGGACTAGCGGGGTACAATGAGCAGTTCTTC | CSAPGLAGYNEQFF
TRBJ2-5 | TRBD2 | TRBV15 | . | TGTGCCACCAGCAGAGGAGGAAGCGGGGGGGCTCAAGAGACCCAGTACTTC | CATSRGGSGGAQETQYF
TRBJ2-5 | TRBD2 | TRBV9 | . | TGTGCCAGCAGCGAGGGGGTCGGCGGGGGGGCCACCGAGACCCAGTACTTC | CASSEGVGGGATETQYF
TRBJ1-6 | . | TRBV2 | . | TGTGCCAGCAGTGAAGCCCAGGGCAGGCCCTATAATTCACCCCTCCACTTT | CASSEAQGRPYNSPLHF
TRBJ2-1 | TRBD1 | TRBV19 | . | TGTGCCAGTAGTGTCGACAGGGGCGATGAGCAGTTCTTC | CASSVDRGDEQFF
TRBJ1-1 | TRBD1 | TRBV19 | . | TGTGCCAGTAGTATCCCCAGGGGGTGGACTGAAGCTTTCTTT | CASSIPRGWTEAFF
TRBJ2-1 | TRBD2 | TRBV2 | . | TGTGCCAGCACCCCCCAAGCTAGCGGGCCCTACAATGAGCAGTTCTTC | CASTPQASGPYNEQFF
TRBJ2-1 | . | TRBV6-5 | . | TGTGCCAGCAGCCCGAGCTCCTACAATGAGCAGTTCTTC | CASSPSSYNEQFF